The T cell receptor beta chain under discussion was sequenced for a study of beta chain features in type 1 diabetes (dated by TCRdb to 2016 to 2018). For the study in its entirety: Patients and healthy donors did not differ in mean age, gender distribution, total cell number or subset yield. A total of around 110,000,000 sorted cells were examined across all samples, and RNA yield correlated strongly with the number of cells per subset. In the study, TCRB repertoires of sorted circulating CD4+ T cell subsets from recently diagnosed type 1 diabetes patients were compared with those of matched healthy donors. Naive and central memory subsets were obtained from all 30 or so donors, but regulatory and stem cell-like memory subsets were isolated from only 8 patients and roughly eight healthy donors. Broad study findings and their caveats: Because cDNA rather than genomic DNA was sequenced, highly expressing activated cells could have been over-represented, although no difference in activation and CD3 levels was found between groups. At VDJ recombination sites, patients with type 1 diabetes made fewer insertions and deleted more nucleotides, a pattern implying thymic rearrangement abnormalities. A moderate but significant shortening of TCRB CDR3 length was observed in type 1 diabetes patients in all four CD4+ subsets. Because small numbers of individuals were included in the HLA sub-analyses, any influence of HLA type on TCRB rearrangement was left unresolved. Naive, central memory and regulatory TCRB repertoires appeared more similar among patients than among healthy donors. Shorter templates might have been favored by PCR, but patient and control samples were amplified and corrected together, so both groups would have been affected equally by any skew.

Each donor gave one peripheral blood draw, averaging about 120 mL, which was collected into heparinised tubes. Using a panel that included CD45RO, CCR7, CD25, CD127, CD95 and CD27, naive, central memory, regulatory and stem cell-like memory CD4+ T cells were sorted on a BD FACSAria II. Every sorted population had a purity above 95%. Right away, PBMCs were isolated by Lymphoprep density gradient centrifugation and were stained directly, with no culture step. So that batch effects would be minimized, each experiment stained and sorted samples in pairs, pairing one healthy donor with one patient. The germline V gene gives CDR1 as SGHRS and CDR2 as YFSETQ. Deletion took 4 bases off V and 6 bases off J, with a span of 13 bases between the germline ends. CDR3 length: 13 amino acids, cysteine to phenylalanine. Only the CDR3 part of the read is kept: 39 bases, read in frame from the first base. This clone has just a few counts. Its antigen remains undetermined. No qualities accompany the bases; no much larger clone lies one base away.

The entire isolated RNA was reverse transcribed using the High Capacity cDNA Reverse Transcription Kit, and thus expressed TCRB transcripts were sequenced. Deep immunoSEQ sequencing was performed on naive, central memory and regulatory T cell samples, with an average of about 3.6 million total reads per sample. Sorted cells were lysed in RLT buffer and RNA was extracted with DNase-treated RNeasy Micro or Mini kits, depending on cell number. Each cell subset was processed on its own to prevent cross-contamination, while patient and healthy donor samples were processed together. TCRB sequences were amplified from cDNA with the immunoSEQ multiplex PCR, producing 87-bp fragments spanning the CDR3 region. The amplicons were sequenced using the Illumina HiSeq platform. Processing in the source paper ran as follows. Synthetic template baselines were used to correct PCR bias computationally, reads within Hamming distance 2 were collapsed, and singletons that could not be merged were discarded. Reads were aligned against IMGT so that V, D and J genes, CDR3 length and insertions or deletions at six rearrangement sites could be assigned. Within each subset, clonotype counts were normalized to sorted cell number, and only after that were true diversity and Gini coefficients computed with the tcR R package. The overlap coefficient, calculated on TCRB nucleotide sequences, was used to quantify repertoire sharing. As a proxy for the pre-selection repertoire, out-of-frame TCRB sequences from naive cells were analyzed. TCRdb mirrors the immuneACCESS table, restricted to in-frame sequences. Some clones are absent from its copies; in checked studies, under half trace to an unresolved V gene, and the reason for the others is unknown. V, J and clone size are taken as reported in that table, and D and trimming were inferred from the DNA itself. The sample contains under 250,000 clones, about 14% of them found a single time. Together, the top ten hold more than 0.025% of the sample.

The rearranged segments are TRBV5-1 and TRBJ1-2, and TRBD1 may be the D gene, going by 5 matching bases. The sequenced sample was naive CD4+ T cells from blood. The intended sense of this specimen's cell subset or site label: true naive CD4+ T cells. This clonotype was sampled from a woman aged 40 to 50 in good health. The nucleotides are TGCGCCAGCAGCCCTGGGGGAGGGGATGGCTACACCTTC. It codes for CASSPGGGDGYTF.